One T cell receptor beta chain is described in this entry. Its antigen has not been determined. Base qualities are not provided; no much larger clone lies one nucleotide away. CDR1 SGDLS and CDR2 YYNGEE were looked up in the germline V gene. CDR3 length: 18 amino acids, cysteine to phenylalanine. CDR3 DNA is the only sequence kept; it has 54 bases, read in frame from the first base. Trimming removed 4 bases from V and 2 bases from J; the gene matches leave 8 bases unexplained. The sample originates from a study of blood T cell repertoires in COVID-19 (dated by TCRdb to 2018 to 2020). Turning to the overall study: Samples covering the acute and convalescent phases of COVID-19 were provided by collaborators in the United States, Italy and Spain. The repertoires were released in a freely available public database intended as a resource for research on the immune response to SARS-CoV-2. Samples were obtained from the ongoing ImmuneRACE study (first 160 participants) and from about 1,300 subjects provided by 6 global collaborators. Where available, HLA class I and class II types were obtained from metadata supplied by the sample provider rather than from assay-based typing. Subjects who had been exposed to COVID-19, were actively infected with it, or had recovered from it provided the deeply sampled blood TCRbeta repertoires that made up the dataset. Nearly every sample came with metadata listing a de-identified subject ID, COVID-19 status, age in years and sex. The material from the prospective study consisted of cDNA or gDNA derived from T cells, B-cell-depleted T cells, or PBMCs.

Each collaborating institution followed its own protocols to collect whole blood in K2EDTA tubes. For TCRbeta analysis, collaborators shipped samples as frozen whole blood, isolated PBMCs, or DNA extracted from either of those sample types. TCRbeta CDR3 regions were amplified from genomic DNA using the immunoSEQ Assay, a bias-controlled multiplex PCR. The study's processing was this. Nucleated cell counts per sample were estimated from amplification of reference gene primers within the assay. To quantify the absolute abundance of each unique TCRbeta CDR3 rearrangement, sequence reads were collapsed and filtered. For each sample, productive Simpson clonality was calculated as the square root of Simpson's diversity index across productive rearrangements. TCRdb provides this immuneACCESS table in a form limited to in-frame rearrangements. Some clones are lacking; in checked studies, under half of them reflect an unresolved V gene, and why the rest are absent is not known. V and J calls plus clone size are reproduced from that table; the DNA served to infer D and trimming. The sample contains a few hundred thousand clones, 86% of them found a single time. Around 1.6% of the sample goes to the ten largest clones.

What the research found in general, with its limitations: The quantity of clinical and demographic metadata differed by source and by participant and was supplied without curation.

Sequencing was performed on peripheral blood. The clonotype originates from a woman aged 50 to 60 with acute or convalescent COVID-19. The chain is made from TRBV9 and TRBJ2-2; 13 nucleotides in the junction match TRBD2. This receptor carries the CDR3 CASSPWTSGSRNTGELFF. The sequenced DNA is TGTGCCAGCAGCCCCTGGACTAGCGGGAGCCGTAACACCGGGGAGCTGTTTTTT.